Below, one TCR beta chain is given with its context. Sequencing was performed with immunoSEQ multiplex PCR; in TCRdb, only in-frame clones are kept and a portion is missing. The table includes roughly 20,000 clones, roughly 89% detected once. The CDR3 contains 17 residues. Trimming cost V 3 bases and J 1 base, with 18 bases left between them. The germline V gene has CDR1 SGHAT and CDR2 FQNNGV. The data were obtained in a study of blood T cell repertoires in COVID-19. The chain recombines TRBV11-2 with TRBJ1-1; D may be TRBD1 (6 bases). The source of this sequence is an elderly woman with active COVID-19. Sequences were obtained from peripheral blood. CDR3: CASSLARGGRRNTEAFF. In DNA, the CDR3 is TGTGCCAGCAGCTTGGCAAGGGGGGGCCGGAGGAACACTGAAGCTTTCTTT.